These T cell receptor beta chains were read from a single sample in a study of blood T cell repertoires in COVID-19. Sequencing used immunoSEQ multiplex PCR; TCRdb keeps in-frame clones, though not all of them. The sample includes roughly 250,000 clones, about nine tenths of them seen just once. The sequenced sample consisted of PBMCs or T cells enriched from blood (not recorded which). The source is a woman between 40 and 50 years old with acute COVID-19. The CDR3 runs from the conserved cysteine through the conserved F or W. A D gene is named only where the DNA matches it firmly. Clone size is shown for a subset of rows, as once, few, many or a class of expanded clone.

CDR3 protein: CASSLGSEQFF
clone size: NA
J gene: TRBJ2-1
D gene: NA
V gene: TRBV5-1

CDR3 protein: CASSLSTGSPQPQHF
clone size: NA
J gene: TRBJ1-5
D gene: NA
V gene: TRBV28

CDR3 protein: CSVREGSTNSYEQYF
clone size: NA
J gene: TRBJ2-7
D gene: TRBD2
V gene: TRBV29-1

CDR3 protein: CASSLTGGSGYTF
clone size: few
J gene: TRBJ1-2
D gene: TRBD1
V gene: TRBV5-5

CDR3 protein: CASSFNYIETSGGLAGELFF
clone size: NA
J gene: TRBJ2-2
D gene: NA
V gene: TRBV12-1

CDR3 protein: CASRGLGQGVTNTEAFF
clone size: once
J gene: TRBJ1-1
D gene: TRBD1
V gene: TRBV2

CDR3 protein: CASSTPPGTGVEAFF
clone size: NA
J gene: TRBJ1-1
D gene: TRBD1
V gene: TRBV6-5

CDR3 protein: CASSLVQGKAEAFF
clone size: NA
J gene: TRBJ1-1
D gene: NA
V gene: TRBV7-9

CDR3 protein: CASSEGAELAYEQYF
clone size: NA
J gene: TRBJ2-7
D gene: NA
V gene: TRBV7-9

CDR3 protein: CAWTRTLYGYTF
clone size: NA
J gene: TRBJ1-2
D gene: NA
V gene: TRBV30

CDR3 protein: CASSLDLGGQETQYF
clone size: NA
J gene: TRBJ2-5
D gene: NA
V gene: TRBV11-2

CDR3 protein: CASSFVSAGANVLTF
clone size: NA
J gene: TRBJ2-6
D gene: NA
V gene: TRBV7-9

CDR3 protein: CASSGAGQRGGYEQYF
clone size: NA
J gene: TRBJ2-7
D gene: TRBD2
V gene: TRBV6-1

CDR3 protein: CASSSGGGGSFAEAFF
clone size: NA
J gene: TRBJ1-1
D gene: NA
V gene: TRBV7-9

CDR3 protein: CASSLLRTGAGGQPQHF
clone size: NA
J gene: TRBJ1-5
D gene: TRBD1
V gene: TRBV28

CDR3 protein: CASSDYRGNTIYF
clone size: NA
J gene: TRBJ1-3
D gene: NA
V gene: TRBV7-9

CDR3 protein: CASSLSVGVGTGELFF
clone size: once
J gene: TRBJ2-2
D gene: NA
V gene: TRBV7-3

CDR3 protein: CASSQGDRGGSPLHF
clone size: once
J gene: TRBJ1-6
D gene: TRBD1
V gene: TRBV4-1

CDR3 protein: CASKGVAASTDTQYF
clone size: once
J gene: TRBJ2-3
D gene: NA
V gene: TRBV19

CDR3 protein: CASSQSRGGYQPQHF
clone size: NA
J gene: TRBJ1-5
D gene: NA
V gene: TRBV23-1

CDR3 protein: CASRLTSGGANEQFF
clone size: once
J gene: TRBJ2-1
D gene: TRBD2
V gene: TRBV27

CDR3 protein: CASSQEVTARSAGYTF
clone size: once
J gene: TRBJ1-2
D gene: NA
V gene: TRBV4-2

CDR3 protein: CASSLATGGAFGNTIYF
clone size: NA
J gene: TRBJ1-3
D gene: TRBD1
V gene: TRBV7-9

CDR3 protein: CASSYTTSNQPQHF
clone size: NA
J gene: TRBJ1-5
D gene: NA
V gene: TRBV28

CDR3 protein: CASMNRGTQIELFF
clone size: NA
J gene: TRBJ1-4
D gene: TRBD1
V gene: TRBV28

CDR3 protein: CASSLIGTGGPDTQYF
clone size: NA
J gene: TRBJ2-3
D gene: TRBD1
V gene: TRBV3-1/TRBV3-2

CDR3 protein: CSASGASGSLLSYNEQFF
clone size: NA
J gene: TRBJ2-1
D gene: TRBD2
V gene: TRBV20-1

CDR3 protein: CASSQGVGDSSTDTQYF
clone size: NA
J gene: TRBJ2-3
D gene: TRBD1
V gene: TRBV3-1/TRBV3-2

CDR3 protein: CASSLSIHTIYSNQPQHF
clone size: NA
J gene: TRBJ1-5
D gene: NA
V gene: TRBV27

CDR3 protein: CASSVPRTSGLETQYF
clone size: NA
J gene: TRBJ2-5
D gene: TRBD2
V gene: TRBV6-4

CDR3 protein: CASSPSGRASNQPQHF
clone size: NA
J gene: TRBJ1-5
D gene: NA
V gene: TRBV28

CDR3 protein: CASSLSDYYGEQFF
clone size: NA
J gene: TRBJ2-1
D gene: NA
V gene: TRBV7-3

CDR3 protein: CASTSGGVNQPQHF
clone size: NA
J gene: TRBJ1-5
D gene: NA
V gene: TRBV28

CDR3 protein: CASSETGGGYEQFF
clone size: NA
J gene: TRBJ2-1
D gene: TRBD2
V gene: TRBV5-1

CDR3 protein: CASSLGRGRRVHEQYF
clone size: NA
J gene: TRBJ2-7
D gene: TRBD1
V gene: TRBV11-2

CDR3 protein: CASSLRGSGRTDTQYF
clone size: NA
J gene: TRBJ2-3
D gene: TRBD2
V gene: TRBV5-6

CDR3 protein: CASSIAGTQYF
clone size: NA
J gene: TRBJ2-5
D gene: NA
V gene: TRBV19

CDR3 protein: CASSPNRGLNYGYTF
clone size: NA
J gene: TRBJ1-2
D gene: TRBD1
V gene: TRBV18

CDR3 protein: CASSSIYEQYF
clone size: NA
J gene: TRBJ2-7
D gene: NA
V gene: TRBV6-5

CDR3 protein: CARRPDRGLMNTEAFF
clone size: few
J gene: TRBJ1-1
D gene: TRBD1
V gene: TRBV25-1

CDR3 protein: CAGRVGASGNTIYF
clone size: NA
J gene: TRBJ1-3
D gene: NA
V gene: TRBV2

CDR3 protein: CASSPRTGISYEQYF
clone size: NA
J gene: TRBJ2-7
D gene: NA
V gene: TRBV25-1